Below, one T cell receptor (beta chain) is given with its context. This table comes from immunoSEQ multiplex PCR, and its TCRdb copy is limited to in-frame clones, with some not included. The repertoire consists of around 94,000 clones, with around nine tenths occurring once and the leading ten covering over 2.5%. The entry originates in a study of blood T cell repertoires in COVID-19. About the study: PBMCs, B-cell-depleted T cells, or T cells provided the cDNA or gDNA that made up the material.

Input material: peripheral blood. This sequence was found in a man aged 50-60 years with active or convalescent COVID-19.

CDR3 in amino acids: CASSIVGQGATVEQFF. Written as DNA, the CDR3 is TGTGCCAGTAGTATAGTTGGGCAGGGGGCTACCGTTGAGCAGTTCTTC. V gene TRBV19 combines with J gene TRBJ2-1, with 8 bases that match TRBD1. V was pared by 1 base and J by 9 bases, with 11 bases of the junction left unmatched. Germline V gene lookup returns CDR1 LNHDA and CDR2 SQIVND (reference sequence). This CDR3 has 16 residues.